The sequence of this T cell receptor beta chain was determined in a study of blood T cell repertoires in COVID-19. Study-level information: The United States, Italy and Spain supplied acute and convalescent COVID-19 samples. Sample material is recorded as cDNA or gDNA derived from T cells, B-cell-depleted T cells, or PBMCs.

As processed by the authors: For nucleated cells, counts were estimated from reference gene primer amplification. Measured with immunoSEQ multiplex PCR; TCRdb has only the in-frame clones, and not every one. The DNA gave D and trimming, while V, J and clone size come from that table. The sample lists 150,000 or so clones; under 90% were seen once. The sample was peripheral blood. This sequence originates from a human donor in a cohort sampled during active COVID-19.

The CDR3, as DNA: TGTGCCAGCAGTTATACAGGGGAATATGGCTACACCTTC. It is translated as CASSYTGEYGYTF. This rearrangement joins TRBV6-6 to TRBJ1-2, with TRBD1 matching over 7 bases. The CDR3 runs to 13 residues. In germline, CDR1 is MNHNY, CDR2 SVGAGI (reference sequence). V lost 3 bases and J lost 5; bases outside the gene matches: 3.